One sample yielded the 30 T cell receptor beta chains listed below, sequenced in a study of neurological immune-mediated disorders. TCRdb passed the 5' RACE reads through MiXCR, listing each CDR3 protein once. The sample consists of 25,000 to 35,000 distinct CDR3 sequences, less than 15% of them appearing once. Sequencing was performed on PBMCs. These receptor sequences come from a man in his sixties in good health.

This clonotype was recorded at least ten times. The rearrangement joins TRBV7-2 to TRBJ2-5, with 8 bases aligning to TRBD1. Germline CDR1 is SGHTA and CDR2 is FQGNSA. After removal of 5 bases from V and 3 bases from J, the junction contained 11 bases not matched to a gene. The CDR3 is 16 residues long. The CDR3 region is CASSRNIGTGEETQYF. For the CDR3, the DNA is TGTGCCAGCAGCCGCAACATCGGGACAGGAGAAGAGACCCAGTACTTC.

This clonotype appeared many times. V and J are TRBV19 and TRBJ2-3, with 8 bases that match TRBD2. J lost 4 bases, V lost 11 bases, and 5 bases had no gene match. Germline V gene data show CDR1 as LNHDA and CDR2 as SQIVND (reference sequence). CDR3 length equals 12 residues. The CDR3 sequence: CASGGASDTQYF. As DNA, the CDR3 is TGTGCCTCCGGGGGGGCCTCAGATACGCAGTATTTT.

This clonotype has a count of ten or more. This chain links TRBV7-8 with TRBJ1-4; a possible D gene is TRBD1 (5 bases). The CDR3 totals 14 residues. Trimming took off 5 bases at V and 8 bases at J, with 15 bases between the two ends. The germline CDR1 and CDR2 sequences are SGHVS and FQNEAQ. The DNA for the CDR3 is TGTGCCAGCAGCCGCCGGGCGGGGGTAGAAAAACTGTTTTTT. Its translation is CASSRRAGVEKLFF.

This clonotype was observed at least ten times. This rearrangement joins TRBV27 to TRBJ2-2, with TRBD1 as a possible D gene (6 bases). With 0 bases removed from V and 3 bases from J, the gap between germline ends came to 8 bases. This CDR3 region has 15 residues. Germline CDR1 MNHEY, CDR2 SMNVEV (reference sequence). The CDR3 DNA sequence: TGTGCCAGCAGTTTATCCACAGGGTACACCGGGGAGCTGTTTTTT. It translates to CASSLSTGYTGELFF.

Note on this clonotype: At one of its ends the junction is not consistent with the germline gene, which may arise from a read error. This chain uses TRBV5-1 with TRBJ2-5, with TRBD2 matching 10 bases. CDR1 and CDR2 (germline): SGHRS, YFSETQ. This CDR3 is 15 amino acids long. CDR3 residues: CDSSVLAGVRETKYF. CDR3 sequence (DNA): TGCGACAGCAGCGTCCTAGCGGGAGTAAGAGAGACCAAGTACTTC.

This clonotype was observed many times. The chain joins TRBV20-1 to TRBJ1-4; no reliable D call. The CDR3 contains 14 residues. Germline CDR1 DFQATT, CDR2 SNEGSKA (reference sequence). V was cut by 2 bases and J by 0 bases, with 7 bases left in between. CDR3 DNA sequence: TGCAGTGCTAGATCAGACGCAACTAATGAAAAACTGTTTTTT. Translation: CSARSDATNEKLFF.

Ten or more counts support this clonotype. The CDR3 DNA reads as TGTGCCAGCAGCTTTGGACTAGCGGGGCACAATGAGCAGTTCTTC. As protein: CASSFGLAGHNEQFF. The J gene is TRBJ2-1, the V gene TRBV7-2, with TRBD2 matching over 12 bases. V trimming: 3 bases; J trimming: 5 bases; junction bases outside the gene matches: 2. There are 15 residues in the CDR3. Germline V gene sequence: CDR1 SGHTA, CDR2 FQGNSA.

This clonotype was recorded many times. The V call is TRBV20-1, the J call TRBJ2-7; 7 bases align to TRBD1. Unmatched junction bases numbered 12, after V lost 1 base and J lost 0 bases. There are 17 residues in the CDR3. Germline-derived CDR1 and CDR2 are DFQATT and SNEGSKA (reference sequence). For the CDR3, the DNA is TGCAGTGCTAGAGCTTTGCCGGACAGGCTAAGCTCCTACGAGCAGTACTTC. Translating gives CSARALPDRLSSYEQYF.

This clonotype has a count of ten or more. The J gene is TRBJ1-2, the V gene TRBV3-1; 10 bases agree with TRBD1. V shed 3 bases, J shed 7 bases, and the junction held 8 bases outside the gene matches. CDR1 LGHDT and CDR2 YNNKEL come from the germline V gene (reference sequence). CDR3 length: 15 residues. This CDR3 is CASSHSGQGGSGYTF. CDR3 DNA sequence: TGTGCCAGCAGCCATAGCGGACAGGGGGGATCTGGCTACACCTTC. Based on the CDR3 plus reference TRBV3-1 and TRBJ1-2, the full variable domain is DTAVSQTPKYLVTQMGNDKSIKCEQNLGHDTMYWYKQDSKKFLKIMFSYNNKELIINETVPNRFSPKSPDKAHLNLHINSLELGDSAVYFCASSHSGQGGSGYTFGSGTRLTVV.

This clonotype appeared many times. This chain uses TRBV7-6 with TRBJ2-1; D may be TRBD1 or TRBD2 (5 bases each). The CDR3 consists of 13 residues. Germline V gene data show CDR1 as SGHVS and CDR2 as FNYEAQ. The DNA of the CDR3 is TGTGCTAGTTGGGGGTATGAGGGCAATGAGCAGTTCTTC. This encodes CASWGYEGNEQFF.

This clonotype was recorded at least ten times. The chain combines TRBV3-1 with TRBJ2-1, with D maybe TRBD2 (5 bases). V was trimmed by 1 base and J by 4 bases, leaving 8 bases between them. CDR3 length equals 14 residues. CDR1 LGHDT and CDR2 YNNKEL come from the germline V gene (reference sequence). CDR3 region: CASSQVLGYNEQFF. The CDR3 coding sequence is TGTGCCAGCAGCCAAGTACTAGGATACAATGAGCAGTTCTTC.

The sample holds many counts of this clonotype. The chain couples TRBV5-1 to TRBJ2-3, with 7 nucleotides matching TRBD1. CDR1 is SGHRS, CDR2 YFSETQ, per germline. V lost 2 bases, J lost 3 bases, and 9 bases stayed unmatched. The length of the CDR3 is 16 residues. CDR3 region: CASSLGDRVFTDTQYF. The CDR3 DNA reads as TGCGCCAGCAGCTTAGGAGACAGGGTATTTACAGATACGCAGTATTTT.

This clonotype has a count of ten or more. CDR3 region: CATSRDPGGEETQYF. The CDR3 DNA is TGTGCCACCAGCAGAGATCCAGGGGGAGAGGAGACCCAGTACTTC. The V and J genes are TRBV15 and TRBJ2-5, with TRBD1 matching over 7 bases. V was pared by 0 bases and J by 5 bases, with 6 bases of the junction left unmatched. CDR1 LNHNV and CDR2 YYDKDF come from the germline V gene (reference sequence). This CDR3 has 15 amino acids.

This clonotype has ten or more counts. DNA of the CDR3: TGTGCCAGCAGCCTGCGGGGGGGTGCGAACACCGGGGAGCTGTTTTTT. Its protein product is CASSLRGGANTGELFF. The chain recombines TRBV7-3 with TRBJ2-2; 9 bases map to TRBD2. V lost 5 bases, J lost 0 bases, and 4 bases stayed unmatched. Germline V gene data show CDR1 as SGHTA and CDR2 as FQGTGA. The CDR3 has 16 residues. Using reference TRBV7-3 and TRBJ2-2 for the parts outside the CDR3, the full variable domain is GAGVSQTPSNKVTEKGKYVELRCDPISGHTALYWYRQSLGQGPEFLIYFQGTGAADDSGLPNDRFFAVRPEGSVSTLKIQRTERGDSAVYLCASSLRGGANTGELFFGEGSRLTVL.

This clonotype was picked up many times. The chain links TRBV6-5 to TRBJ1-1; 10 nucleotides align to TRBD1. Germline trimming cut 3 bases from V and 6 bases from J; bases unmatched to any gene: 7. This CDR3 has 15 amino acids. Germline assignment: CDR1 MNHEY and CDR2 SVGAGI. CDR3 coding DNA: TGTGCCAGCAGTTATATCCGGACAGGGGGATCTGAAGCTTTCTTT. This gives the protein CASSYIRTGGSEAFF.

This clonotype was counted ten times or more. The chain joins TRBV12-3 or TRBV12-4 to TRBJ1-1, with a tentative D call TRBD1 (5 bases). The CDR3 consists of 16 residues. Trimming left V 1 base short and J 0 bases short, with 12 bases between. The DNA for the CDR3 is TGTGCCAGCAGTTTAGGGCCAGGGAGCATGAACACTGAAGCTTTCTTT. Translation: CASSLGPGSMNTEAFF.

This clonotype was detected ten times or more. V usage is TRBV7-9 and J usage is TRBJ1-1; D is undetermined. In germline, CDR1 is SEHNR, CDR2 FQNEAQ (reference sequence). This CDR3 is 12 amino acids long. V was clipped by 3 bases and J by 0 bases, with 2 bases between them. The CDR3: CASSFLNTEAFF. CDR3 bases: TGTGCCAGCAGCTTCCTGAACACTGAAGCTTTCTTT.

Comments on this clonotype: This could be a read error, since a much larger clone is one nucleotide away. The J gene is TRBJ1-1, the V gene TRBV5-1; the match to TRBD1 covers 7 bases. The CDR3 length is 17 residues. The V segment lost 4 bases and the J segment 3 bases; nucleotides outside the gene matches: 15. Germline values: CDR1 SGHRS, CDR2 YFSETQ. CDR3 residues: CASSKQGPGICDTEAFF. For the CDR3, the DNA is TGCGCCAGCAGCAAACAGGGGCCGGGTATATGTGACACTGAAGCTTTCTTT.

This clonotype was found many times. The chain uses TRBV11-2 and TRBJ1-5; D may be TRBD1 (6 bases). This CDR3 has 15 residues. The V and J ends lost 4 bases and 4 bases respectively, with 14 bases between them. Germline V CDR1 and CDR2: SGHAT, FQNNGV. The CDR3 region has the DNA TGTGCCAGCAGCTCCTCCATGGACAGTAATCAGCCCCAGCATTTT. This translates into CASSSSMDSNQPQHF.

Ten or more counts support this clonotype. The CDR3 nucleotides are TGCGCCAGCAGCGTCGGGCATGGCTACACCTTC. As protein: CASSVGHGYTF. The chain has TRBV5-1 and TRBJ1-2; unclear D gene. V was cut by 4 bases and J by 6 bases, with 7 bases left in between. The CDR3 is 11 amino acids. Germline V CDR1 and CDR2: SGHRS, YFSETQ.

By share, this clonotype ranks as medium-sized. The chain is built from TRBV5-1 and TRBJ1-3; no reliable D call. Germline loops: CDR1 SGHRS, CDR2 YFSETQ. This CDR3 comprises 15 residues. V was trimmed by 1 base and J by 0 bases, leaving 8 bases between them. The CDR3 DNA sequence: TGCGCCAGCAGCTTGTCCGGTGACTCTGGAAACACCATATATTTT. As protein: CASSLSGDSGNTIYF.

Ten or more counts support this clonotype. CDR3 DNA sequence: TGTGCCAGCAGCACTACCGGGACAGGGGCCTACGAGCAGTACTTC. Protein product: CASSTTGTGAYEQYF. The genes are TRBV7-2 and TRBJ2-7, with TRBD1 identical over 10 bases. The germline gives CDR1 SGHTA, CDR2 FQGNSA. The V and J ends lost 5 bases and 2 bases, in that order; junction bases with no gene match: 6. CDR3 size: 15 residues. Full variable domain (remainder filled in from reference TRBV7-2 and TRBJ2-7): GAGVSQSPSNKVTEKGKDVELRCDPISGHTALYWYRQSLGQGLEFLIYFQGNSAPDKSGLPSDRFSAERTGGSVSTLTIQRTQQEDSAVYLCASSTTGTGAYEQYFGPGTRLTVT.

Concerning this clonotype: At one of its ends the junction is not consistent with the germline gene, which may arise from a read error. The rearrangement links TRBV10-3 to TRBJ1-1, with TRBD1 matching 11 bases. This CDR3 is 17 amino acids long. CDR1 is ENHRY, CDR2 SYGVKD, per germline. The CDR3 DNA reads TGTACCATCAGGGCTGGACAGGGGGCCAGGATGAACACTGAAGCTTTCTTT. Translating it yields CTIRAGQGARMNTEAFF.

In its sample, this clonotype was seen many times. The CDR3 coding sequence is TGTGCCAGCAGCCCTAGGACAGGGGCGGAAGCTTTCTTT. Encoded protein: CASSPRTGAEAFF. The chain couples TRBV7-2 to TRBJ1-1, with TRBD1 matching 9 bases. The CDR3 loop spans 13 amino acids. Germline CDR1 SGHTA, CDR2 FQGNSA. V gave up 5 bases and J gave up 8 bases; unmatched junction bases: 6.

This clonotype was seen at least ten times. The chain is built from TRBV5-1 and TRBJ2-3; TRBD2 agrees at 7 bases. The V and J ends lost 4 bases and 1 base, in that order; junction bases with no gene match: 0. Germline V gene data show CDR1 as SGHRS and CDR2 as YFSETQ. This CDR3 spans 13 amino acids. The CDR3 is CASSSGGTDTQYF. CDR3 bases: TGCGCCAGCAGCAGCGGGGGCACAGATACGCAGTATTTT.

This clonotype was recorded many times. This chain joins TRBV5-1 and TRBJ2-3; a weak D match, TRBD1 (6 bases). Trimming left V 2 bases short and J 5 bases short, with 9 bases between. This CDR3 has 13 amino acids. Germline V gene lookup returns CDR1 SGHRS and CDR2 YFSETQ. The CDR3 loop is CASSLQGEDTQYF. The CDR3 DNA reads as TGCGCCAGCAGCTTACAGGGCGAAGATACGCAGTATTTT.

This clonotype was seen repeatedly, ten times or more. This chain links TRBV10-3 with TRBJ2-3, with a weak D call TRBD2 (6 bases). Germline values: CDR1 ENHRY, CDR2 SYGVKD. V gave up 10 bases and J gave up 1 base, with 18 bases separating them. This CDR3 has 15 residues. Written as DNA, the CDR3 is TGTGCCACTGGTGACTATGGCGGGGGCACAGATACGCAGTATTTT. This encodes CATGDYGGGTDTQYF.

V is TRBV28 and J is TRBJ2-7, with 9 bases matching TRBD2. With 3 bases clipped from V and 2 bases from J, the junction kept 8 bases outside the gene matches. This CDR3 is 16 amino acids long. Germline V gene lookup returns CDR1 MDHEN and CDR2 SYDVKM. As DNA, the CDR3 is TGTGCCAGCAGTTTCACCAGGACTAGCGTAACCTACGAGCAGTACTTC. It codes for CASSFTRTSVTYEQYF.

This clonotype has more than one count but fewer than ten. This chain connects TRBV12-3 or TRBV12-4 to TRBJ2-1; 10 bases are a match to TRBD2. Losses at the gene ends were 5 bases for V and 7 bases for J; bases not matched to a gene: 8. This CDR3 contains 15 residues. The CDR3 DNA follows: TGTGCCAGCAGTCTACTAGCGGGGTTCAGGAATGAGCAGTTCTTC. This sequence encodes CASSLLAGFRNEQFF.

A word on this clonotype: At one end the junction does not follow the germline gene, possibly because of a read error. This sequence joins TRBV10-3 and TRBJ2-6; 10 nucleotides line up with TRBD1. The CDR3 has 18 residues. CDR1 is ENHRY and CDR2 is SYGVKD in the germline V gene. The CDR3 region has the DNA TGTGCCATCAGTGGAGGACAGGGGGTGAACTCTGGGGCAAACGTCCTGACTTTC. This translates into CAISGGQGVNSGANVLTF.